The 19 T cell receptor beta chains below all came from one sample that was sequenced in a study of early T cells in non-severe SARS-CoV-2 infection. TCRdb re-called the 5' RACE reads with MiXCR, one entry per CDR3 protein. The sample lists around 58,000 distinct CDR3 sequences; over 9.5% were seen once. Sequencing input: whole blood. Every receptor here comes from an adult who was a healthcare worker with PCR-confirmed SARS-CoV-2 infection or an uninfected control (not recorded which).

Points on this clonotype: A much larger clone differs from this one at a single base, so this may be a read error. The V and J genes are TRBV7-2 and TRBJ2-7; TRBD2 matches at 10 bases. The V gene's germline CDR1 is SGHTA and CDR2 FQGNSA. CDR3 length: 17 amino acids. Here the CDR3 reads CASSLSGLAAPDYVQYF. The CDR3, as DNA: TGTGCCAGCAGCTTAAGCGGACTAGCGGCCCCGGACTACGTGCAGTACTTC. Drawing the rest from reference TRBV7-2 and TRBJ2-7, the complete variable domain is GAGVSQSPSNKVTEKGKDVELRCDPISGHTALYWYRQSLGQGLEFLIYFQGNSAPDKSGLPSDRFSAERTGGSVSTLTIQRTQQEDSAVYLCASSLSGLAAPDYVQYFGPGTRLTVT.

This clonotype was detected ten times or more. The chain combines TRBV20-1 with TRBJ2-7; TRBD1 aligns across 10 bases. The CDR3 sequence is 11 residues long. Germline CDR1 and CDR2: DFQATT and SNEGSKA (reference sequence). V lost 7 bases to trimming and J lost 5 bases; unmatched junction nucleotides: 2. The CDR3 region is CSGQGANEQYF. The CDR3 nucleotides read TGCAGTGGACAGGGGGCAAACGAGCAGTACTTC.

This clonotype was counted only a few times. The conserved closing phenylalanine or tryptophan is absent in this CDR3, likely reflecting a read error. The J gene is TRBJ1-1, the V gene TRBV3-1; weak D call: TRBD1 (6 bases). The CDR3 is made up of 11 amino acids. The V end lost 6 bases, the J end lost 7 bases, and 9 bases lay between the germline ends. Germline V gives CDR1 LGHDT, CDR2 YNNKEL (reference sequence). CDR3 amino acids: CASRGGVEAFV. The CDR3, as DNA: TGTGCCAGCAGGGGGGGCGTTGAAGCTTTCGTT.

This clonotype was recorded many times. The chain links TRBV29-1 to TRBJ2-7, with 9 positions matching TRBD1. The germline gives CDR1 SQVTM, CDR2 ANQGSEA. Germline trimming cut 2 bases from V and 6 bases from J; bases unmatched to any gene: 5. CDR3 size: 13 residues. The CDR3 protein is CSVERGQGLEQYF. CDR3 coding DNA: TGCAGCGTTGAACGGGGACAGGGCCTCGAGCAGTACTTC.

The chain is built from TRBV7-2 and TRBJ2-5, with TRBD2 matching 9 bases. J gave up 4 bases and V 3 bases, and 6 bases lay outside the gene matches. The germline gives CDR1 SGHTA, CDR2 FQGNSA. CDR3 length equals 15 residues. The CDR3, as DNA: TGTGCCAGCAGCTTGGCGGGGGGGCCGGGAGAGACCCAGTACTTC. It codes for CASSLAGGPGETQYF.

The table lists this clonotype with a few counts. J is TRBJ1-2 and V is TRBV12-3 or TRBV12-4; D is possibly TRBD1 (6 bases). Trimming cost V 6 bases and J 4 bases, with 15 bases left between them. CDR3 length equals 14 residues. This chain's CDR3 is CASRPEGERYGYTF. The CDR3 region has the DNA TGTGCCAGCAGACCCGAGGGGGAGCGCTATGGCTACACCTTC.

This clonotype has ten or more counts. V and J are TRBV7-3 and TRBJ2-1; a possible D gene is TRBD2 (6 bases). Germline CDR1 SGHTA, CDR2 FQGTGA. This CDR3 is 15 amino acids long. V lost 2 bases, J lost 0 bases, and 8 bases lay in between. CDR3 loop: CASSLDGSSYNEQFF. In nucleotides, the CDR3 is TGTGCCAGCAGCTTAGACGGGAGCTCCTACAATGAGCAGTTCTTC.

In its sample, this clonotype was seen a few times. This chain connects TRBV11-2 to TRBJ2-5, with 7 bases lining up with TRBD1. Trimming removed 6 bases from V and 5 bases from J; junction bases left unmatched: 9. CDR1 SGHAT and CDR2 FQNNGV come from the germline V gene. The CDR3 extends over 14 amino acids. This chain's CDR3 is CASRGDRVLETQYF. CDR3 in DNA: TGTGCCAGCAGAGGAGACAGGGTTTTGGAGACCCAGTACTTC.

This clonotype showed up many times. For the CDR3, the DNA is TGTGCCAGCGGCTTAGGACTAGCGGGATCATACAATGAGCAGTTCTTC. Translated: CASGLGLAGSYNEQFF. The V call is TRBV27, the J call TRBJ2-1; 12 bases are shared with TRBD2. After removal of 8 bases from V and 4 bases from J, the junction contained 9 bases not matched to a gene. Germline CDR1 is MNHEY and CDR2 is SMNVEV (reference sequence). The CDR3 sequence is 16 residues long.

This clonotype was found many times. J is TRBJ1-5 and V is TRBV5-1, with D hard to call. Per germline, CDR1 SGHRS and CDR2 YFSETQ. Trimming pared 0 bases from V and 0 bases from J, leaving 7 bases between. This CDR3 region has 15 residues. CDR3 in amino acids: CASSLGDTSNQPQHF. CDR3 in DNA: TGCGCCAGCAGCTTGGGCGATACTAGCAATCAGCCCCAGCATTTT. The full variable domain, rest sourced from reference TRBV5-1 and TRBJ1-5, is KAGVTQTPRYLIKTRGQQVTLSCSPISGHRSVSWYQQTPGQGLQFLFEYFSETQRNKGNFPGRFSGRQFSNSRSEMNVSTLELGDSALYLCASSLGDTSNQPQHFGDGTRLSIL.

This chain connects TRBV5-1 to TRBJ2-7; D gene ambiguous. Deletions cut 5 bases from V and 4 bases from J, with 16 bases between. The CDR3 totals 14 residues. Per germline, CDR1 SGHRS and CDR2 YFSETQ. CDR3 amino acids: CASSLERYQYEQYF. The CDR3 DNA follows: TGCGCCAGCAGTCTGGAACGATATCAGTACGAGCAGTACTTC.

This clonotype showed up many times. V usage is TRBV6-5 and J usage is TRBJ2-3, with D tentatively TRBD1 or TRBD2 (5 bases each). V dropped 2 bases and J dropped 4 bases, with 10 bases sitting between them. The germline V gene has CDR1 MNHEY and CDR2 SVGAGI. The CDR3 runs 14 residues. The CDR3 reads CASSYRRGADTQYF. DNA for the CDR3: TGTGCCAGCAGTTACAGGAGAGGGGCAGATACGCAGTATTTT.

There are many counts of this clonotype. V usage is TRBV4-3 and J usage is TRBJ1-2, with D possibly TRBD1 on 5 matching bases. The CDR3 spans 17 residues. The V end lost 1 base, the J end lost 5 bases, and 20 bases lay between the germline ends. Germline values: CDR1 LGHNA, CDR2 YSLEER. CDR3 sequence (DNA): TGCGCCAGCAGCCAAGCATCCGGGGCCCCTCAACCATATGGCTACACCTTC. It codes for CASSQASGAPQPYGYTF.

Comment on this clonotype: A read error may be the cause here, since a much bigger clone is one base away. The V call is TRBV12-3 or TRBV12-4, the J call TRBJ2-7; the D is unclear. The CDR3 runs 13 residues. The ends were cut back, 2 bases at V and 5 bases at J, with 10 bases in the middle. The chain's CDR3 is CASSLPGTHEQYF. The CDR3 DNA reads TGTGCCAGCAGTTTACCGGGCACCCACGAGCAGTACTTC.

This chain uses TRBV3-1 with TRBJ2-1, with 10 bases lining up with TRBD2. The V segment lost 4 bases and the J segment 6 bases; nucleotides outside the gene matches: 3. The CDR3 runs to 14 residues. Germline CDR1 LGHDT, CDR2 YNNKEL (reference sequence). CDR3: CASSLTSGTNEQFF. The DNA for the CDR3 is TGTGCCAGCAGCCTCACTAGCGGGACCAATGAGCAGTTCTTC.

This sequence joins TRBV28 and TRBJ1-2, with D unclear. This CDR3 has 14 amino acids. V was pared by 3 bases and J by 1 base, with 9 bases between. Germline CDR1 MDHEN, CDR2 SYDVKM. CDR3 loop: CASSFGQINYGYTF. The CDR3 coding sequence is TGTGCCAGCAGTTTTGGGCAGATTAACTATGGCTACACCTTC.

This clonotype has more than one count but fewer than ten. This chain uses TRBV7-2 with TRBJ2-6; 8 positions match TRBD1. Germline V lookup: CDR1 SGHTA, CDR2 FQGNSA. The CDR3 covers 20 residues. The V and J ends lost 2 bases and 2 bases, in that order; junction bases with no gene match: 14. CDR3 sequence (DNA): TGTGCCAGCAGCTTATATACCAACCAGGGGGCCCTAGCTGGGGCCAACGTCCTGACTTTC. This sequence encodes CASSLYTNQGALAGANVLTF. Looking up the rest from reference TRBV7-2 and TRBJ2-6 gives the full variable domain: GAGVSQSPSNKVTEKGKDVELRCDPISGHTALYWYRQSLGQGLEFLIYFQGNSAPDKSGLPSDRFSAERTGGSVSTLTIQRTQQEDSAVYLCASSLYTNQGALAGANVLTFGAGSRLTVL.

This clonotype was observed many times. J is TRBJ2-3 and V is TRBV2, with 9 positions matching TRBD2. The germline CDR1 and CDR2 sequences are SNHLY and FYNNEI. V lost 2 bases to trimming and J lost 4 bases; unmatched junction nucleotides: 4. This CDR3 is built from 15 residues. The CDR3 here is CASSERAGGADTQYF. The CDR3 DNA is TGTGCCAGCAGTGAACGGGCGGGAGGGGCAGATACGCAGTATTTT.

Many counts were recorded for this clonotype. This rearrangement joins TRBV5-1 to TRBJ1-1; 7 nucleotides agree with TRBD1. CDR3 length equals 14 residues. The junction had 4 bases not matched to a gene; V was cut back by 4 bases and J by 1 base. Germline V lookup: CDR1 SGHRS, CDR2 YFSETQ. The CDR3 protein is CASSKWTGNTEAFF. The CDR3 DNA is TGCGCCAGCAGCAAATGGACAGGGAACACTGAAGCTTTCTTT. Full variable domain (remainder filled in from reference TRBV5-1 and TRBJ1-1): KAGVTQTPRYLIKTRGQQVTLSCSPISGHRSVSWYQQTPGQGLQFLFEYFSETQRNKGNFPGRFSGRQFSNSRSEMNVSTLELGDSALYLCASSKWTGNTEAFFGQGTRLTVV.